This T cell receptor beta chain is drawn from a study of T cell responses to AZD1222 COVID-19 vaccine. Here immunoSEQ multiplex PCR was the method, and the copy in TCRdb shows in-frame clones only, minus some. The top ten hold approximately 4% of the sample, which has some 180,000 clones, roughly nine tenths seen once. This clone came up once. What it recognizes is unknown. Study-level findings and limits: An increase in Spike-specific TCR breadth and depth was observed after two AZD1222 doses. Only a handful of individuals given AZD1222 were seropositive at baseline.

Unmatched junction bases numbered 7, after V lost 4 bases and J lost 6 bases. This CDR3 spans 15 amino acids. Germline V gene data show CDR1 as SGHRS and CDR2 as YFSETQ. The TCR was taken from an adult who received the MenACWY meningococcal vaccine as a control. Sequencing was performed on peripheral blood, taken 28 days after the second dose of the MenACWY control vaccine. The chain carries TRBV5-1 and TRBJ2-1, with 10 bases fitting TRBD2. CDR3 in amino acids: CASSRAGGAGNEQFF. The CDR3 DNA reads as TGCGCCAGCAGCCGAGCGGGAGGGGCGGGCAATGAGCAGTTCTTC.